The 30 T cell receptor beta chains below were found in one sample sequenced in a study of CD8 T cells in Susac syndrome. Random hexamers were used to reverse transcribe 0.5 to 1 ug of RNA. TCRdb reanalysed the immunoSEQ multiplex PCR reads using MiXCR and keeps one entry per CDR3 protein. This table holds 150,000 to 200,000 distinct CDR3 sequences, roughly 96% found once. The specimen sequenced was CD8+ T cells from PBMCs. The receptors stem from a human donor with multiple sclerosis.

The V call is TRBV9, the J call TRBJ2-7; 7 nucleotides line up with TRBD1. This CDR3 has 16 amino acids. Germline V gene sequence: CDR1 SGDLS, CDR2 YYNGEE. V lost 4 bases, J lost 3 bases, and 13 bases stayed unmatched. This CDR3 reads CASSPPTPGQNYEQYF. In nucleotides, the CDR3 is TGTGCCAGCAGCCCGCCGACGCCGGGACAGAACTACGAGCAGTACTTC.

This sequence joins TRBV29-1 and TRBJ2-5; D unclear. CDR3 length equals 16 residues. Germline CDR1 reads SQVTM; CDR2 reads ANQGSEA. V lost 0 bases, J lost 3 bases, and 17 bases lay in between. The CDR3 loop is CSVEELRPEEEETQYF. The CDR3 region has the DNA TGCAGCGTTGAAGAATTGCGGCCAGAAGAAGAAGAGACCCAGTACTTC. The whole variable domain, filled in from reference TRBV29-1 and TRBJ2-5, reads SAVISQKPSRDICQRGTSLTIQCQVDSQVTMMFWYRQQPGQSLTLIATANQGSEATYESGFVIDKFPISRPNLTFSTLTVSNMSPEDSSIYLCSVEELRPEEEETQYFGPGTRLLVL.

This clonotype occurred a few times. V gene TRBV20-1 combines with J gene TRBJ1-1; TRBD1 agrees at 8 bases. Germline V gives CDR1 DFQATT, CDR2 SNEGSKA (reference sequence). The trim removed 0 bases at V and 8 bases at J, leaving 5 bases unmatched. The CDR3 has 13 amino acids. The CDR3 is CSARDTGGYEAFF. The CDR3 coding sequence is TGCAGTGCTAGAGATACAGGGGGGTACGAAGCTTTCTTT.

The chain has TRBV2 and TRBJ1-1; D unclear. CDR3 length equals 14 residues. Between the trimmed V and J ends, which lost 2 bases and 6 bases, there was a span of 13 bases. Germline V gives CDR1 SNHLY, CDR2 FYNNEI. CDR3 sequence reads: CASSEKISMAEAFF. DNA for the CDR3: TGTGCCAGCAGTGAAAAGATTTCGATGGCTGAAGCTTTCTTT.

CDR3 amino acids: CAVHGTGEETQYF. CDR3 sequence (DNA): TGTGCCGTCCACGGGACAGGGGAAGAGACCCAGTACTTC. The chain links TRBV28 to TRBJ2-5, with 10 nucleotides matching TRBD1. This CDR3 comprises 13 residues. Germline lookup yields CDR1 MDHEN and CDR2 SYDVKM. Trimming cost V 11 bases and J 3 bases; bases outside gene matches: 6.

The chain joins TRBV5-6 to TRBJ2-7; 8 nucleotides line up with TRBD1. CDR1 is SGHDT and CDR2 is YYEEEE in the germline V gene. This CDR3 is built from 14 residues. V lost 4 bases to trimming and J lost 3 bases; unmatched junction nucleotides: 6. For the CDR3, the DNA is TGTGCCAGCAGCCTTAGGACAGGGCACTACGAGCAGTACTTC. Translating gives CASSLRTGHYEQYF.

The V gene is TRBV7-2, the J gene TRBJ2-5; no definite D call. Trimming took 2 bases from V and 3 from J, leaving 10 bases between them. Germline CDR1 is SGHTA and CDR2 is FQGNSA. The CDR3 is made up of 14 amino acids. The CDR3 sequence: CASSLLRGEETQYF. The CDR3 DNA sequence: TGTGCCAGCAGCTTACTGAGAGGCGAAGAGACCCAGTACTTC.

The CDR3, as DNA: TGCAGCGTTGTTGGCAGCGACCAAAACTATGGCTACACCTTC. Translating it yields CSVVGSDQNYGYTF. The V call is TRBV29-1, the J call TRBJ1-2; D is ambiguous. CDR3 length: 14 residues. Trimming took off 4 bases at V and 2 bases at J, with 14 bases between the two ends. Germline V gene data show CDR1 as SQVTM and CDR2 as ANQGSEA.

The table lists this clonotype with a count of one. The rearrangement uses TRBV12-3 or TRBV12-4 and TRBJ2-7; D gene ambiguous. The CDR3 is 12 residues long. V was shortened by 3 bases and J by 3 bases, with 6 bases between the two germline ends. The CDR3 DNA is TGTGCCAGCAGTTTCGATTACTACGAGCAGTACTTC. This gives the protein CASSFDYYEQYF.

The chain carries TRBV20-1 and TRBJ2-3, with D tentatively TRBD2 (5 bases). Germline CDR1 DFQATT, CDR2 SNEGSKA (reference sequence). The CDR3 has 13 amino acids. Trimming shortened V by 5 bases and J by 3 bases, and 12 bases separated the two germline ends. In nucleotides, the CDR3 is TGCAGTGCTTTGGACTTCCCGACAGATACGCAGTATTTT. This translates into CSALDFPTDTQYF.

The genes are TRBV27 and TRBJ2-7; no clear D. There are 14 residues in the CDR3. Germline V gene sequence: CDR1 MNHEY, CDR2 SMNVEV (reference sequence). The V gene lost 2 bases and the J gene lost 3 bases, with 11 bases spanning the gap. CDR3 region: CASSLARLGYEQYF. CDR3 nucleotide sequence: TGTGCCAGCAGTTTAGCCCGTCTCGGCTACGAGCAGTACTTC.

This rearrangement joins TRBV15 to TRBJ2-7; either TRBD1 or TRBD2 may supply D (5 bases each). Germline V CDR1 and CDR2: LNHNV, YYDKDF (reference sequence). CDR3 length: 15 amino acids. The V end lost 7 bases, the J end lost 3 bases, and 19 bases lay between the germline ends. The CDR3 spells CATITRDDLCYEQYF. The DNA for the CDR3 is TGTGCCACCATTACACGGGACGACTTGTGCTACGAGCAGTACTTC.

The rearrangement links TRBV12-5 to TRBJ1-5, with 9 bases matching TRBD1. This CDR3 spans 14 amino acids. V lost 6 bases, J lost 9 bases, and 9 bases stayed unmatched. Germline loops: CDR1 LGHNT, CDR2 FRNRAP. DNA of the CDR3: TGTGCTAGTGGGGAAACAGGGGGCACCGCGCCCCAGCATTTT. Its translation: CASGETGGTAPQHF.

Points on this clonotype: An end of the junction does not agree with germline; a read error may underlie this. The V and J genes are TRBV27 and TRBJ2-7; D call uncertain. From germline, CDR1 is MNHEY and CDR2 SMNVEV (reference sequence). CDR3 length equals 15 residues. This CDR3 is CASSLSGRTSSEQYF. The CDR3 DNA reads TGTGCCAGCAGTTTATCCGGCAGGACCTCCTCCGAGCAGTACTTC.

This chain connects TRBV7-8 to TRBJ2-7; 9 bases map to TRBD1. The length of the CDR3 is 14 residues. Trimming took 4 bases from V and 6 from J; bases not matched to a gene: 7. Germline V CDR1 and CDR2: SGHVS, FQNEAQ. CDR3 nucleotide sequence: TGTGCCAGCAGCTGGGGGACAGGGATGTCCGAGCAGTACTTC. This codes for CASSWGTGMSEQYF.

This chain connects TRBV27 to TRBJ1-2; D might be TRBD1 (6 bases). Trimming pared 8 bases from V and 0 bases from J, leaving 16 bases between. The CDR3 loop spans 15 amino acids. In germline, CDR1 is MNHEY, CDR2 SMNVEV (reference sequence). CDR3 bases: TGTGCCAGCCTTGGGGGGGCAGCCCCTAACTATGGCTACACCTTC. Amino acids: CASLGGAAPNYGYTF.

This clonotype has a single count. This chain links TRBV29-1 with TRBJ2-1; unclear D gene. The V end lost 4 bases, the J end lost 8 bases, and 18 bases lay between the germline ends. Germline assignment: CDR1 SQVTM and CDR2 ANQGSEA. The length of the CDR3 is 14 residues. CDR3 bases: TGCAGCGTTGTTCCCAATCTCGGTTACGATGAGCAGTTCTTC. As protein: CSVVPNLGYDEQFF.

The chain employs TRBV29-1 and TRBJ1-2, with 8 bases fitting TRBD1. The V gene end was trimmed by 4 bases and the J gene end by 8 bases; junction bases not matched to a gene: 9. This CDR3 is built from 13 residues. The germline V gene encodes CDR1 SQVTM and CDR2 ANQGSEA. The CDR3 is CSVGSGGRQGYTF. CDR3 DNA: TGCAGCGTTGGGTCAGGGGGCCGGCAGGGCTACACCTTC.

The chain links TRBV4-1 to TRBJ2-7; a possible D gene is TRBD1 (5 bases). The germline V gene has CDR1 MGHRA and CDR2 YSYEKL. The CDR3 totals 16 residues. Trimming cost V 2 bases and J 2 bases, with 16 bases left between them. The CDR3 loop reads CASSQFAGPSTYEQYF. DNA for the CDR3: TGCGCCAGCAGCCAATTTGCAGGGCCTTCTACCTACGAGCAGTACTTC.

The V call is TRBV3-1, the J call TRBJ1-1; D might be TRBD1 (6 bases). The CDR3 covers 12 residues. Looked up from germline, CDR1 is LGHDT and CDR2 is YNNKEL (reference sequence). Trimming took 6 bases from V and 5 from J, leaving 10 bases between them. Here the CDR3 reads CASRYRETEAFF. For the CDR3, the DNA is TGTGCCAGCAGGTACAGGGAGACTGAAGCTTTCTTT.

This chain uses TRBV6-1 with TRBJ1-2, with D possibly matching TRBD1 (6 bases). CDR1 is MNHNS, CDR2 SASEGT, per germline. The CDR3 sequence is 15 residues long. V was cut by 5 bases and J by 4 bases, with 17 bases left in between. CDR3 in amino acids: CASSTHDGGIYGYTF. CDR3 coding DNA: TGTGCCAGCAGTACCCACGACGGGGGCATCTATGGCTACACCTTC.

This CDR3 is CATSREPGTGANVLTF. CDR3 DNA sequence: TGTGCCACCAGCAGAGAACCAGGGACTGGGGCCAACGTCCTGACTTTC. The rearrangement links TRBV15 to TRBJ2-6; weak D call: TRBD1 (5 bases). The CDR3 loop spans 16 amino acids. With 0 bases removed from V and 2 bases from J, the gap between germline ends came to 8 bases. Looked up from germline, CDR1 is LNHNV and CDR2 is YYDKDF (reference sequence).

The chain is built from TRBV20-1 and TRBJ1-5; D ambiguous. This CDR3 is built from 13 residues. Germline CDR1 is DFQATT and CDR2 is SNEGSKA (reference sequence). With 6 bases removed from V and 4 bases from J, the gap between germline ends came to 13 bases. The CDR3 sequence: CSALGPMNQPQHF. Here the CDR3 DNA reads TGCAGTGCGCTAGGACCAATGAATCAGCCCCAGCATTTT.

The chain combines TRBV4-2 with TRBJ2-7; D may be TRBD2 (6 bases). The V end was cut by 7 bases, the J end by 5 bases, with 15 bases between. This CDR3 is 13 amino acids long. In germline, CDR1 is LGHNA, CDR2 YNFKEQ. CDR3 residues: CASNRGGYDEQYF. The CDR3, as DNA: TGTGCCAGCAATAGGGGAGGTTACGACGAGCAGTACTTC.

The V and J genes are TRBV4-1 and TRBJ1-5, with D unresolved. The germline V gene has CDR1 MGHRA and CDR2 YSYEKL. There are 14 residues in the CDR3. V lost 4 bases, J lost 5 bases, and 12 bases lay in between. CDR3 DNA sequence: TGCGCCAGCAGCCTCGTCCCTGGGGATCAGCCCCAGCATTTT. Amino acids: CASSLVPGDQPQHF.

This clonotype was counted a few times. The rearrangement uses TRBV27 and TRBJ1-5; D is uncertain. Germline-derived CDR1 and CDR2 are MNHEY and SMNVEV (reference sequence). The germline V and J ends were trimmed by 2 bases and 1 base, with 0 bases remaining between them. The CDR3 is 12 amino acids. CDR3 protein: CASSLSNQPQHF. For the CDR3, the DNA is TGTGCCAGCAGTTTAAGCAATCAGCCCCAGCATTTT.

This clonotype was seen once. This chain connects TRBV4-1 to TRBJ2-3, with D hard to call. This CDR3 has 16 residues. The V end was cut by 0 bases, the J end by 0 bases, with 10 bases between. The germline CDR1 and CDR2 sequences are MGHRA and YSYEKL. The CDR3 loop is CASSQDIGVSTDTQYF. The DNA of the CDR3 is TGCGCCAGCAGCCAAGATATTGGGGTGAGCACAGATACGCAGTATTTT.

The chain is built from TRBV7-9 and TRBJ1-1; D is unresolved. V was clipped by 2 bases and J by 0 bases, with 7 bases between them. Germline CDR1 is SEHNR and CDR2 is FQNEAQ (reference sequence). The CDR3 loop spans 14 amino acids. The CDR3 DNA is TGTGCCAGCAGCTTAAGGAATGTGAACACTGAAGCTTTCTTT. It is translated as CASSLRNVNTEAFF. The whole variable domain, remainder taken from reference TRBV7-9 and TRBJ1-1, is DTGVSQNPRHKITKRGQNVTFRCDPISEHNRLYWYRQTLGQGPEFLTYFQNEAQLEKSRLLSDRFSAERPKGSFSTLEIQRTEQGDSAMYLCASSLRNVNTEAFFGQGTRLTVV.

The chain has TRBV28 and TRBJ2-3, with a possible D match to TRBD2 (6 bases). V was trimmed by 2 bases and J by 2 bases, leaving 11 bases between them. Looked up from germline, CDR1 is MDHEN and CDR2 is SYDVKM. The CDR3 has 15 amino acids. DNA of the CDR3: TGTGCCAGCAGTTTAATAGCGGAAGTCACAGATACGCAGTATTTT. The encoded protein is CASSLIAEVTDTQYF.

This sequence joins TRBV9 and TRBJ1-1; D is possibly TRBD1 (5 bases). V lost 1 base and J lost 6, with 10 bases in between. This CDR3 contains 13 residues. Germline-derived CDR1 and CDR2 are SGDLS and YYNGEE. CDR3 sequence: CASSVIRDSEAFF. The CDR3 DNA reads TGTGCCAGCAGCGTAATAAGGGACTCTGAAGCTTTCTTT.